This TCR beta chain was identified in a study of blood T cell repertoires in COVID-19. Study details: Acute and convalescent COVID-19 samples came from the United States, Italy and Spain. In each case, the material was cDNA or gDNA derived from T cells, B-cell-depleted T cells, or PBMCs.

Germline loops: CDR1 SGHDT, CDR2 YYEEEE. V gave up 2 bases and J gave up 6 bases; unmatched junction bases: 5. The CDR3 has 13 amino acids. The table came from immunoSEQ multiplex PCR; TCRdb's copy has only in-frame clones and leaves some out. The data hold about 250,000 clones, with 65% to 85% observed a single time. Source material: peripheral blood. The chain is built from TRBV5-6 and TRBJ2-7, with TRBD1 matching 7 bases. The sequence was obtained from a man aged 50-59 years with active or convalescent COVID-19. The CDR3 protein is CASSFGQALEQYF. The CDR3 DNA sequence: TGTGCCAGCAGCTTTGGACAGGCCCTCGAGCAGTACTTC.